Ten or more counts support the clone carrying this T cell receptor beta chain. The target antigen is unknown. These data belong to a study of neurological immune-mediated disorders. The CDR3 consists of 12 residues. Trimming cost V 7 bases and J 0 bases, with 7 bases left between them. Germline assignment: CDR1 MDHEN and CDR2 SYDVKM. From 2 million PBMCs stored at -80 C, the unsorted libraries were generated. Study-level findings and limits: HTLV-1-associated myelopathy had the most TCR clonal expansion, while multiple sclerosis had the least, a level that fell below healthy controls.

The authors produced cDNA by 5'RACE using 10-nucleotide random UMIs. Every sequencing run produced over 200 million TCR-beta sequences that came from 15-18 subjects. TCRdb processed the 5' RACE reads anew with MiXCR; each CDR3 protein has one entry. Among around 25,000 distinct CDR3 sequences, around a fifth were seen once, and the ten largest hold roughly 16%. The chain recombines TRBV28 with TRBJ2-7; D unclear. Sequencing was carried out using PBMCs. The TCR originated in a woman in her sixties or seventies in good health. The CDR3 loop is CASMRSSYEQYF. The CDR3 nucleotides are TGTGCCAGCATGCGGAGCTCCTACGAGCAGTACTTC.